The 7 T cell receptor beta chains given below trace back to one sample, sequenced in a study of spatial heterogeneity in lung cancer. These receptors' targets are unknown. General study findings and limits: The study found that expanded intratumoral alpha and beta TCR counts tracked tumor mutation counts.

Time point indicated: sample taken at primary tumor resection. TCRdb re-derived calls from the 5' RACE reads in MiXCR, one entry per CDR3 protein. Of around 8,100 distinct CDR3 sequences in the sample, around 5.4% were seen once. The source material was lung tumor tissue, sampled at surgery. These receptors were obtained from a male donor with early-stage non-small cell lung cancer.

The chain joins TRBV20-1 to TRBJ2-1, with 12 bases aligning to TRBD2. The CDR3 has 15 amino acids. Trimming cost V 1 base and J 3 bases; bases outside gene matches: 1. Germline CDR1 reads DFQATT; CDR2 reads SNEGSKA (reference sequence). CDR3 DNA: TGCAGTGCTAGAGGACTAGCGGGAGTCTACAATGAGCAGTTCTTC. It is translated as CSARGLAGVYNEQFF.

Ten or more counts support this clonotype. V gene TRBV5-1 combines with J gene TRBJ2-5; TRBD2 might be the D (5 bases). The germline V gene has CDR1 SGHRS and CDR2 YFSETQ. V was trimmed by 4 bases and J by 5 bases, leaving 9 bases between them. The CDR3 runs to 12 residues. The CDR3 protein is CASSPPGETQYF. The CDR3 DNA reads TGCGCCAGCAGCCCCCCGGGGGAGACCCAGTACTTC.

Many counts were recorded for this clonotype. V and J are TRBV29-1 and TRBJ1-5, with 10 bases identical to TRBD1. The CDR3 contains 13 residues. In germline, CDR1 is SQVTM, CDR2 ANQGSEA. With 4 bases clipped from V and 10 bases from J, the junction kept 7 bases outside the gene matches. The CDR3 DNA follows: TGCAGCGTTGGACAGGGGGCCATGGGACCCCAGCATTTT. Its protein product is CSVGQGAMGPQHF.

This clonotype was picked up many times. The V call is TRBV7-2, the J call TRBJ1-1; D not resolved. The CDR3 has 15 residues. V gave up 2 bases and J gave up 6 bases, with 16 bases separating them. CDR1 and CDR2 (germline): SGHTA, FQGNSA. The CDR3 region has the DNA TGTGCCAGCAGCTTACCCATCGGGCCCCGGTCTGAAGCTTTCTTT. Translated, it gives CASSLPIGPRSEAFF.

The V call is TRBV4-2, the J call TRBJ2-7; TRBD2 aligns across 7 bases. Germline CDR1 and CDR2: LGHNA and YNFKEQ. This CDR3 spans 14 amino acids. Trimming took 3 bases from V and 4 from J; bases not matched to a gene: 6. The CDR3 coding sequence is TGTGCCAGCAGCCACGGACTAGGACGGTACGAGCAGTACTTC. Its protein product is CASSHGLGRYEQYF.

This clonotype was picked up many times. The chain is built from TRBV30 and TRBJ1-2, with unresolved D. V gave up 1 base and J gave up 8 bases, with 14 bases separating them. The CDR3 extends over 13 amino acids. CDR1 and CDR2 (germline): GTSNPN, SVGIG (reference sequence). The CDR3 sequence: CAWSEPSIWGYTF. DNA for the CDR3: TGTGCCTGGAGTGAACCGTCGATTTGGGGCTACACCTTC.

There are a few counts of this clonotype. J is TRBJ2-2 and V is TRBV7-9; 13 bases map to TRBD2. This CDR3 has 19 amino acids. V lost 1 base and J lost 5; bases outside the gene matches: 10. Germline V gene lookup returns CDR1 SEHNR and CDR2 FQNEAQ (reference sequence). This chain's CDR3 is CASSLVGLAGARGTGELFF. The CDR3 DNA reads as TGTGCCAGCAGCTTAGTCGGACTAGCGGGGGCCCGTGGGACCGGGGAGCTGTTTTTT. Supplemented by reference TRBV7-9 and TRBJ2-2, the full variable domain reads DTGVSQNPRHKITKRGQNVTFRCDPISEHNRLYWYRQTLGQGPEFLTYFQNEAQLEKSRLLSDRFSAERPKGSFSTLEIQRTEQGDSAMYLCASSLVGLAGARGTGELFFGEGSRLTVL.